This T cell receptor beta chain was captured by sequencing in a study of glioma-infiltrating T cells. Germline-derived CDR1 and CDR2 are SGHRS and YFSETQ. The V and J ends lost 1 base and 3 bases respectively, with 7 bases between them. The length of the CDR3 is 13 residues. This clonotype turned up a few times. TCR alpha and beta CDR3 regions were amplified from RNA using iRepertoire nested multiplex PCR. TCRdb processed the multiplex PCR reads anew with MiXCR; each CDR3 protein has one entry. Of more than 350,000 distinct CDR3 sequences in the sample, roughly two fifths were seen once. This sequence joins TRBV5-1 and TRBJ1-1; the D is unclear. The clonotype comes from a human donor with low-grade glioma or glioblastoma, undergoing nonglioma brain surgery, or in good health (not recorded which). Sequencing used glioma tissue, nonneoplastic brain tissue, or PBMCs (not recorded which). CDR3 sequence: CASSLQYYTEAFF. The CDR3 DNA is TGCGCCAGCAGCTTGCAATATTACACTGAAGCTTTCTTT.